The clone carrying this TCR beta chain was detected a few times. Sequencing was performed with immunoSEQ multiplex PCR; in TCRdb, only in-frame clones are kept and a portion is missing. The sample has some 290,000 clones; 90% are singletons. This specimen belongs to a study of blood T cell repertoires in COVID-19. V lost 7 bases and J 0 bases, leaving 14 bases between the germline ends. This CDR3 contains 16 residues. The germline V gene encodes CDR1 SGHDT and CDR2 YYEEEE. The material sequenced was peripheral blood. The chain couples TRBV5-6 to TRBJ1-6, with D unclear. The origin of this receptor is a woman in her 40s with COVID-19, enrolled during active disease. CDR3 amino acids: CASGPGVASYNSPLHF. The CDR3 DNA is TGTGCCAGCGGACCCGGGGTGGCCTCCTATAATTCACCCCTCCACTTT.